The 17 T cell receptor beta chains reported below all come from one sample, sequenced in a study of cytomegalovirus exposure and HLA in healthy donors. The PCR had 60 Vbeta and 13 Jbeta primers. Sequenced by immunoSEQ multiplex PCR; TCRdb stores in-frame clones only, minus some. This table has about 62,000 clones, about 79% appearing once. The sequenced material came from PBMCs. The receptors stem from a man in his sixties in good health and CMV-seropositive.

The rearrangement links TRBV5-1 to TRBJ1-1, with TRBD1 matching 11 bases. The germline V gene has CDR1 SGHRS and CDR2 YFSETQ. With 4 bases clipped from V and 4 bases from J, the junction kept 12 bases outside the gene matches. The length of the CDR3 is 17 residues. The CDR3 spells CASSAWTGGGLGTEAFF. Here the CDR3 DNA reads TGCGCCAGCAGCGCGTGGACAGGGGGCGGGCTGGGCACTGAAGCTTTCTTT.

This chain links TRBV11-2 with TRBJ2-7; 8 nucleotides agree with TRBD1. J gave up 3 bases and V 1 base, and 8 bases lay outside the gene matches. The CDR3 contains 16 residues. Germline V gene data show CDR1 as SGHAT and CDR2 as FQNNGV. The CDR3 region is CASSLGTGFIGYEQYF. The DNA of the CDR3 is TGTGCCAGCAGCTTAGGGACAGGGTTTATCGGCTACGAGCAGTACTTC.

V gene TRBV6-5 combines with J gene TRBJ2-5, with 10 bases that match TRBD1. The better agreement between TRBJ2-7 and the DNA end casts doubt on the J call. This CDR3 contains 14 residues. The germline V gene has CDR1 MNHEY and CDR2 SVGAGI. The CDR3 coding sequence is TGTGCCAGCAGTTCGGACAGGGGGGTCTACGAGCAGTACTTC. It is translated as CASSSDRGVYEQYF.

In this sample, this clone turned up a few times. The chain carries TRBV5-6 and TRBJ1-2; D gene uncertain. Per germline, CDR1 SGHDT and CDR2 YYEEEE. This CDR3 has 16 residues. Trimming cost V 2 bases and J 4 bases, with 18 bases left between them. CDR3 amino acids: CASSLRDLPLSYGYTF. CDR3 sequence (DNA): TGTGCCAGCAGCTTACGGGATCTTCCCCTATCCTATGGCTACACCTTC.

The chain recombines TRBV6-4 with TRBJ2-1, with D perhaps TRBD2 (7 bases). Germline V gene lookup returns CDR1 MRHNA and CDR2 SNTAGT. The CDR3 has 14 residues. Trimming took off 6 bases at V and 2 bases at J, with 11 bases between the two ends. CDR3 sequence (DNA): TGTGCCAGCAGCCGGGGGGCTACCTACAATGAGCAGTTCTTC. It encodes CASSRGATYNEQFF.

This chain joins TRBV9 and TRBJ1-6; 10 bases align to TRBD1. CDR3 length: 16 amino acids. CDR1 SGDLS and CDR2 YYNGEE come from the germline V gene. With 0 bases clipped from V and 10 bases from J, the junction kept 7 bases outside the gene matches. CDR3 nucleotides: TGTGCCAGCAGCGTAGGGGACAGGGGAATTAGGTCACCCCTCCACTTT. Its protein is CASSVGDRGIRSPLHF.

This sequence joins TRBV18 and TRBJ2-7; no definite D call. CDR3 length equals 14 residues. V was shortened by 3 bases and J by 0 bases, with 9 bases between the two germline ends. The germline V gene has CDR1 KGHSH and CDR2 LQKENI. The CDR3 region is CASSPPSPSYEQYF. In DNA, the CDR3 is TGTGCCAGCTCACCCCCCAGTCCCTCCTACGAGCAGTACTTC.

The CDR3 loop reads CSVATLSAGSGANVLTF. The CDR3 DNA is TGCAGCGTCGCCACGCTGTCAGCGGGCTCTGGGGCCAACGTCCTGACTTTC. The chain employs TRBV29-1 and TRBJ2-6, with D tentatively TRBD2 (6 bases). Trimming removed 6 bases at V and 0 bases at J, with 18 bases between. CDR1 is SQVTM and CDR2 is ANQGSEA in the germline V gene. The CDR3 sequence is 17 residues long.

This clone has only a few counts. V is TRBV5-1 and J is TRBJ2-1; 7 positions agree with TRBD1. The germline CDR1 and CDR2 sequences are SGHRS and YFSETQ. V was clipped by 5 bases and J by 3 bases; unmatched bases: 5. The CDR3 is 14 residues long. DNA of the CDR3: TGCGCCAGCAGTCCGGGACAGATCTACAATGAGCAGTTCTTC. Its translation is CASSPGQIYNEQFF.

The CDR3 sequence: CASSRTSGGASGELFF. The DNA of the CDR3 is TGCGCCAGCAGCCGGACTAGCGGGGGGGCCTCGGGGGAGCTGTTTTTT. V usage is TRBV4-1 and J usage is TRBJ2-2; 15 bases are a match to TRBD2. This CDR3 is 16 amino acids long. V was clipped by 4 bases and J by 8 bases; unmatched bases: 5. Germline CDR1 is MGHRA and CDR2 is YSYEKL.

V gene TRBV10-3 combines with J gene TRBJ2-1; TRBD2 matches at 8 bases. This CDR3 has 16 residues. Trimming at V came to 2 bases and at J to 4 bases, leaving 7 bases not matched to a gene. The germline V gene has CDR1 ENHRY and CDR2 SYGVKD. This CDR3 reads CAISEGKRETYNEQFF. The DNA of the CDR3 is TGTGCCATCAGTGAGGGGAAGCGGGAGACGTACAATGAGCAGTTCTTC.

Comment on this clone: One end of the junction is discordant with germline, which a read error may explain. This chain connects TRBV4-1 to TRBJ2-3, with 14 bases matching TRBD2. The length of the CDR3 is 13 residues. CDR1 and CDR2 (germline): MGHRA, YSYEKL. The CDR3 loop is CASSPGTSGSLDF. As DNA, the CDR3 is TGCGCCAGCAGCCCGGGGACTAGCGGGAGCCTAGATTTT.

This clone ranks as medium-sized (0.01 to 0.1%). The chain joins TRBV6-5 to TRBJ2-7; no definite D call. The CDR3 sequence is 14 residues long. Germline CDR1 and CDR2: MNHEY and SVGAGI. V was clipped by 6 bases and J by 7 bases, with 19 bases between them. The CDR3 protein is CASSPFSPRKEQYF. The CDR3 nucleotides are TGTGCCAGCAGCCCCTTCTCTCCCCGTAAAGAGCAGTACTTC.

The J gene is TRBJ2-7, the V gene TRBV19, with a possible D match to TRBD1 (6 bases). This CDR3 comprises 14 residues. Germline lookup yields CDR1 LNHDA and CDR2 SQIVND (reference sequence). V was clipped by 4 bases and J by 7 bases, with 17 bases between them. The chain's CDR3 is CASSSGTTAWEQYF. Here the CDR3 DNA reads TGTGCCAGTAGTAGTGGGACAACGGCGTGGGAGCAGTACTTC.

This chain uses TRBV19 with TRBJ2-7; 9 bases map to TRBD2. This CDR3 region has 15 residues. Per the germline V gene, CDR1 is LNHDA and CDR2 is SQIVND (reference sequence). V lost 6 bases to trimming and J lost 3 bases; unmatched junction nucleotides: 9. CDR3: CASSPGVSGSYEQYF. The DNA of the CDR3 is TGTGCCAGTAGCCCGGGAGTTAGCGGGAGCTACGAGCAGTACTTC.

The V gene is TRBV6-5, the J gene TRBJ2-3, with TRBD1 matching over 8 bases. Per germline, CDR1 MNHEY and CDR2 SVGAGI. J was trimmed by 0 bases and V by 5 bases; bases with no gene match: 4. CDR3 length: 15 amino acids. CDR3 sequence reads: CASSQGARSTDTQYF. The CDR3 region has the DNA TGTGCCAGCAGTCAGGGGGCAAGGAGCACAGATACGCAGTATTTT.

This clone has more than one count but fewer than ten. The chain combines TRBV9 with TRBJ2-1; TRBD2 aligns across 13 bases. Losses at the gene ends were 1 base for V and 7 bases for J; bases not matched to a gene: 5. CDR1 is SGDLS, CDR2 YYNGEE, per germline. The CDR3 is 16 residues long. Here the CDR3 DNA reads TGTGCCAGCAGCGTAACTAGCGGGAGGGCCGGGAATGAGCAGTTCTTC. Translating gives CASSVTSGRAGNEQFF.